A selection of T cell receptor beta chains follows, all from one sample in a study of monozygotic twins with inflammatory bowel disease. From the 5' RACE reads, TCRdb lists one entry per CDR3 protein and no DNA. The sample has about 160,000 distinct CDR3 sequences. Sample: blood. These receptors were obtained from a human donor with ulcerative colitis or Crohn's disease, or a healthy co-twin of an affected twin (not recorded which). Each CDR3 is given with its conserved first and last residue.

v_call	j_call	cdr3_aa
TRBV7-9	TRBJ1-2	CASSLAGGTNYGYTF
TRBV6-6	TRBJ1-2	CASSTRDLRYGYTF
TRBV5-1	TRBJ2-1	CASSWTGTNEQFF
TRBV28	TRBJ1-3	CASSSLISGRKDLSGNTIYF
TRBV19	TRBJ2-1	CASSRGVTSGRHEQFF
TRBV29-1	TRBJ2-5	CSVEESGRGLETQYF
TRBV29-1	TRBJ2-5	CSVRIRETQYF
TRBV9	TRBJ2-5	CASSDPERDFQETQYF
TRBV24-1	TRBJ1-5	CATSDSRGAGQPRHF
TRBV20-1	TRBJ1-3	CSATASGNTIYF
TRBV7-9	TRBJ2-1	CASSHNDRDNEQFF